These T cell receptor beta chains were read from a single sample in a study of blood T cell repertoires in COVID-19. Profiled with immunoSEQ multiplex PCR; TCRdb holds only in-frame clones, not every one. The sample contains under 150,000 clones, over 85% of which appear only once. Sequenced input: peripheral blood. The receptors stem from a man aged 55 to 70 with COVID-19, enrolled during active disease. The CDR3 runs from the conserved cysteine through the conserved F or W. The order of the fields is J gene, CDR3 length, D gene, V gene, clone size, CDR3 protein, CDR3 DNA. A D gene is named only where the DNA matches it firmly. Not all rows give a size; the values are once, few, many and, for expanded clones, a class.

j_call: TRBJ2-7; cdr3_length: 13; d_call: NA; v_call: TRBV19; clone_size: NA; cdr3_aa: CASSITGSYEQYF; cdr3_nt: TGTGCCAGTAGTATAACCGGGTCCTACGAGCAGTACTTC
j_call: TRBJ2-3; cdr3_length: 16; d_call: NA; v_call: TRBV30; clone_size: NA; cdr3_aa: CAWSTRDTFRTDTQYF; cdr3_nt: TGTGCCTGGAGTACCAGAGACACCTTCCGCACAGATACGCAGTATTTT
j_call: TRBJ2-3; cdr3_length: 16; d_call: TRBD1; v_call: TRBV5-1; clone_size: NA; cdr3_aa: CASSLGPGQGSDTQYF; cdr3_nt: TGCGCCAGCAGCTTAGGACCGGGACAGGGGTCAGATACGCAGTATTTT
j_call: TRBJ2-7; cdr3_length: 14; d_call: TRBD1; v_call: TRBV18; clone_size: once; cdr3_aa: CASSPLDRAWEQYF; cdr3_nt: TGTGCCAGCTCTCCCCTGGACAGGGCATGGGAGCAGTACTTC
j_call: TRBJ1-5; cdr3_length: 13; d_call: NA; v_call: TRBV24-1; clone_size: once; cdr3_aa: CATSVGGSQPQHF; cdr3_nt: TGTGCCACCAGTGTTGGGGGGAGCCAGCCCCAGCATTTT
j_call: TRBJ1-4; cdr3_length: 15; d_call: NA; v_call: TRBV24-1; clone_size: NA; cdr3_aa: CATSDSGGDGEKLFF; cdr3_nt: TGTGCCACCAGTGATTCGGGGGGCGATGGTGAAAAACTGTTTTTT
j_call: TRBJ1-2; cdr3_length: 14; d_call: NA; v_call: TRBV6-5; clone_size: NA; cdr3_aa: CASSYDSGQEGYTF; cdr3_nt: TGTGCCAGCAGTTACGATTCAGGGCAGGAGGGCTACACCTTC
j_call: TRBJ2-2; cdr3_length: 14; d_call: NA; v_call: TRBV19; clone_size: NA; cdr3_aa: CASSLRIRPGELFF; cdr3_nt: TGTGCCAGTTCCCTGCGGATCCGGCCCGGGGAGCTGTTTTTT
j_call: TRBJ1-2; cdr3_length: 15; d_call: TRBD1; v_call: TRBV10-3; clone_size: NA; cdr3_aa: CAISEWTGSDYGYTF; cdr3_nt: TGTGCCATCAGTGAGTGGACAGGGAGCGACTATGGCTACACCTTC
j_call: TRBJ2-1; cdr3_length: 16; d_call: NA; v_call: TRBV5-1; clone_size: once; cdr3_aa: CASSLSGRDAYNEQFF; cdr3_nt: TGCGCCAGCAGCTTGTCGGGGCGGGATGCTTACAATGAGCAGTTCTTC
j_call: TRBJ2-1; cdr3_length: 15; d_call: TRBD2; v_call: TRBV10-3; clone_size: NA; cdr3_aa: CAISVNSGGPNEQFF; cdr3_nt: TGTGCCATCAGTGTTAATAGCGGGGGCCCTAATGAGCAGTTCTTC
j_call: TRBJ2-3; cdr3_length: 16; d_call: TRBD2; v_call: TRBV6-2/TRBV6-3; clone_size: NA; cdr3_aa: CASSYIGTSFTDTQYF; cdr3_nt: TGTGCCAGCAGTTACATTGGGACTAGCTTCACAGATACGCAGTATTTT
j_call: TRBJ1-1; cdr3_length: 15; d_call: TRBD1; v_call: TRBV7-6; clone_size: NA; cdr3_aa: CASSSYRGVNTEAFF; cdr3_nt: TGTGCCAGCAGCTCGTACAGGGGTGTGAACACTGAAGCTTTCTTT
j_call: TRBJ2-5; cdr3_length: 15; d_call: TRBD1; v_call: TRBV28; clone_size: NA; cdr3_aa: CASSLLTGVWKTQYF; cdr3_nt: TGTGCCAGCAGTTTACTGACAGGGGTGTGGAAGACCCAGTACTTC
j_call: TRBJ2-1; cdr3_length: 13; d_call: NA; v_call: TRBV19; clone_size: NA; cdr3_aa: CASTPRGYNEQFF; cdr3_nt: TGTGCCAGTACCCCCAGGGGTTACAATGAGCAGTTCTTC
j_call: TRBJ2-5; cdr3_length: 15; d_call: TRBD2; v_call: TRBV5-4; clone_size: NA; cdr3_aa: CASSSPGLEQETQYF; cdr3_nt: TGTGCCAGCAGCTCGCCGGGACTAGAACAAGAGACCCAGTACTTC
j_call: TRBJ1-5; cdr3_length: 18; d_call: NA; v_call: TRBV6-4; clone_size: once; cdr3_aa: CASRRGAVRAYSNQPQHF; cdr3_nt: TGTGCCAGCAGACGCGGGGCGGTCAGAGCTTATAGCAATCAGCCCCAGCATTTT
j_call: TRBJ1-1; cdr3_length: 14; d_call: NA; v_call: TRBV18; clone_size: NA; cdr3_aa: CASSPVGVNTEAFF; cdr3_nt: TGTGCCAGCTCACCGGTGGGAGTGAACACTGAAGCTTTCTTT
j_call: TRBJ2-7; cdr3_length: 15; d_call: TRBD2; v_call: TRBV4-1; clone_size: NA; cdr3_aa: CASSRTSGSGDEQYF; cdr3_nt: TGCGCCAGCAGCCGAACTAGCGGGAGTGGTGACGAGCAGTACTTC
j_call: TRBJ2-2; cdr3_length: 14; d_call: NA; v_call: TRBV7-3; clone_size: NA; cdr3_aa: CASSLDWGFGELFF; cdr3_nt: TGTGCCAGCAGCTTAGATTGGGGCTTCGGGGAGCTGTTTTTT
j_call: TRBJ1-5; cdr3_length: 16; d_call: TRBD1; v_call: TRBV5-6; clone_size: once; cdr3_aa: CASSPYRGESNQPQHF; cdr3_nt: TGTGCCAGCAGTCCCTACAGGGGAGAGAGCAATCAGCCCCAGCATTTT
j_call: TRBJ1-5; cdr3_length: 14; d_call: TRBD1; v_call: TRBV10-2; clone_size: NA; cdr3_aa: CASSATGDYQPQHF; cdr3_nt: TGCGCCAGCAGTGCTACAGGGGACTATCAGCCCCAGCATTTT
j_call: TRBJ1-5; cdr3_length: 16; d_call: TRBD1; v_call: TRBV27; clone_size: few; cdr3_aa: CASSSQGGQGSRPQHF; cdr3_nt: TGTGCCAGCAGCTCCCAAGGGGGACAGGGCTCAAGGCCCCAGCATTTT
j_call: TRBJ2-1; cdr3_length: 16; d_call: TRBD2; v_call: TRBV4-3; clone_size: NA; cdr3_aa: CASSQDLAGGIDEQFF; cdr3_nt: TGCGCCAGCAGCCAAGACTTAGCGGGAGGGATAGATGAGCAGTTCTTC
j_call: TRBJ1-1; cdr3_length: 12; d_call: TRBD1; v_call: TRBV28; clone_size: NA; cdr3_aa: CASNGQGRVAFF; cdr3_nt: TGTGCCAGCAACGGACAGGGGCGGGTAGCTTTCTTT
j_call: TRBJ1-1; cdr3_length: 18; d_call: NA; v_call: TRBV28; clone_size: NA; cdr3_aa: CASSYGGAEGRMNTEAFF; cdr3_nt: TGTGCCAGCAGTTATGGTGGGGCGGAGGGCAGAATGAACACTGAAGCTTTCTTT
j_call: TRBJ2-1; cdr3_length: 16; d_call: TRBD2; v_call: TRBV5-1; clone_size: few; cdr3_aa: CASSLQLAAAYNEQFF; cdr3_nt: TGCGCCAGCAGCTTACAACTAGCGGCTGCCTACAATGAGCAGTTCTTC
j_call: TRBJ1-1; cdr3_length: 14; d_call: TRBD1; v_call: TRBV27; clone_size: NA; cdr3_aa: CASRSQGARTEAFF; cdr3_nt: TGTGCCAGCAGGTCTCAGGGGGCGCGCACTGAAGCTTTCTTT
j_call: TRBJ2-3; cdr3_length: 18; d_call: NA; v_call: TRBV7-3; clone_size: NA; cdr3_aa: CASSPLIGSATSTDTQYF; cdr3_nt: TGTGCCAGCAGCCCCCTTATCGGGAGCGCCACTAGCACAGATACGCAGTATTTT
j_call: TRBJ1-3; cdr3_length: 16; d_call: TRBD1; v_call: TRBV14; clone_size: NA; cdr3_aa: CASRSGTGLSGNTIYF; cdr3_nt: TGTGCCAGCAGATCGGGGACAGGCCTATCTGGAAACACCATATATTTT
j_call: TRBJ2-2; cdr3_length: 16; d_call: TRBD1; v_call: TRBV19; clone_size: NA; cdr3_aa: CASSPQEGGLAGELFF; cdr3_nt: TGTGCCAGTAGTCCCCAAGAAGGGGGCCTCGCCGGGGAGCTGTTTTTT
j_call: TRBJ2-1; cdr3_length: 14; d_call: TRBD1; v_call: TRBV3-1/TRBV3-2; clone_size: NA; cdr3_aa: CASSHRDRVSEQFF; cdr3_nt: TGTGCCAGCAGCCACCGGGACAGGGTCTCTGAGCAGTTCTTC
j_call: TRBJ1-1; cdr3_length: 13; d_call: NA; v_call: TRBV5-5; clone_size: NA; cdr3_aa: CASSSHMDTEAFF; cdr3_nt: TGTGCCAGCAGCTCTCACATGGACACTGAAGCTTTCTTT
j_call: TRBJ2-7; cdr3_length: 15; d_call: TRBD1; v_call: TRBV5-1; clone_size: once; cdr3_aa: CASSPPGQGAYEQYF; cdr3_nt: TGCGCCAGCAGCCCACCGGGACAGGGGGCATACGAGCAGTACTTC
j_call: TRBJ2-7; cdr3_length: 13; d_call: NA; v_call: TRBV11-3; clone_size: NA; cdr3_aa: CASSLSSDYEQYF; cdr3_nt: TGTGCCAGCAGCTTAAGCAGCGACTACGAGCAGTACTTC
j_call: TRBJ1-2; cdr3_length: 16; d_call: TRBD1; v_call: TRBV5-1; clone_size: NA; cdr3_aa: CASSSPPGQLSYGYTF; cdr3_nt: TGCGCCAGCAGCTCTCCTCCGGGACAGCTATCTTATGGCTACACCTTC
j_call: TRBJ2-3; cdr3_length: 16; d_call: NA; v_call: TRBV24-1; clone_size: NA; cdr3_aa: CATSDLISFSTDTQYF; cdr3_nt: TGTGCCACCAGTGATTTAATCAGTTTCAGCACAGATACGCAGTATTTT